The clone carrying this T cell receptor beta chain has at least ten counts. Its matching antigen is unknown. These data are taken from a study of T cell repertoires in cytomegalovirus infection. Whole-study context: Evidence of both CMV infection and a matching HLA type came from public TCR beta signatures. General study points: Using cumulative public TCR beta family frequency, the authors identified those who carried CMV together with the relevant HLA. CMV-specific HLA-C-restricted TCR beta clonotypes dominated the ex vivo response.

TCRdb reprocessed the reads with MiXCR, giving one entry per CDR3 protein. Among 200,000 to 300,000 distinct CDR3 sequences listed, roughly 13% were seen once. V shed 7 bases and J 1 base; nucleotides not matched to a gene: 5. The CDR3 length is 15 residues. CDR1 and CDR2 (germline): SGHTA, FQGNSA. The source material was PBMCs. The gene calls are TRBV7-2 and TRBJ2-1; 9 nucleotides match TRBD2. This receptor was taken from a human donor in good health (CMV status not recorded). Some clones in this sample may be carry-over from other donors' samples. CDR3 DNA sequence: TGTGCCAGCAACGGACTAGCGCCTTCCTACAATGAGCAGTTCTTC. It specifies CASNGLAPSYNEQFF.